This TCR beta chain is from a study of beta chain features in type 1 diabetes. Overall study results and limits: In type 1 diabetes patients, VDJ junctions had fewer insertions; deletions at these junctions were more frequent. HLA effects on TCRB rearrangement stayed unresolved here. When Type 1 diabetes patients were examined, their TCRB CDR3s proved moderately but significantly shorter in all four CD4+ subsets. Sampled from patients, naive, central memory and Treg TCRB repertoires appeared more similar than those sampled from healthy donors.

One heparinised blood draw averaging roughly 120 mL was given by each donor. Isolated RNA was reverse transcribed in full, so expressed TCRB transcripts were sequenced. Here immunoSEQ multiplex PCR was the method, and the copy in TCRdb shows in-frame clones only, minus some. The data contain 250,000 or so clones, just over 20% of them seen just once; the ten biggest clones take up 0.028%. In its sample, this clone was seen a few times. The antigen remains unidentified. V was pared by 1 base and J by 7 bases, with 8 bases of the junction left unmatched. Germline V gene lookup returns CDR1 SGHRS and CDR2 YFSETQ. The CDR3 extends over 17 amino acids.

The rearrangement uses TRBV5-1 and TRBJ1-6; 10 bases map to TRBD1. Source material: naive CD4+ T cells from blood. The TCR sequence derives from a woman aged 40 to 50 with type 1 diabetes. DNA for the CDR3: TGCGCCAGCAGCTTGACCGGGGACAGGGGTAGAAATTCACCCCTCCACTTT. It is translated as CASSLTGDRGRNSPLHF.